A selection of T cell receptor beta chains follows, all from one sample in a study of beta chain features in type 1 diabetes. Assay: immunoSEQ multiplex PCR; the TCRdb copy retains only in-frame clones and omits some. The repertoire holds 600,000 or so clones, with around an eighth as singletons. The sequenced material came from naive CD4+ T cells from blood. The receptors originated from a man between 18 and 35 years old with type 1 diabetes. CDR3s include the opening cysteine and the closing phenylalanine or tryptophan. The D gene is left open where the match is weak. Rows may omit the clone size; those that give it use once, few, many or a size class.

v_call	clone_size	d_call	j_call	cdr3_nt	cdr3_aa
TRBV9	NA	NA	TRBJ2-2	TGTGCCAGCAGCGTATCTGGGACTAACACCGGGGAGCTGTTTTTT	CASSVSGTNTGELFF
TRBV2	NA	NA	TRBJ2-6	TGTGCCAGCAGTTACCACAGATCACTCTCTGGGGCCAACGTCCTGACTTTC	CASSYHRSLSGANVLTF
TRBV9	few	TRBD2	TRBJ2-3	TGTGCCAGCAGCGTGCGACTAGCTGTAGATACGCAGTATTTT	CASSVRLAVDTQYF
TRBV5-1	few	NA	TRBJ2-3	TGCGCCAGCAATTGGGGTATAGCGCGCTCTTTCACAGATACGCAGTATTTT	CASNWGIARSFTDTQYF
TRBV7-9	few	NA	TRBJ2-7	TGTGCCAGCAGCCCAGGGTCCATGCCCAACGAGCAGTACTTC	CASSPGSMPNEQYF
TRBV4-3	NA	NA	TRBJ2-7	TGCGCCAGCAGCCATCCGGGCCTAACGAAGACACAGTACTTC	CASSHPGLTKTQYF
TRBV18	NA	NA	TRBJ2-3	TGTGCCAGCTCACCCTCGACAGCCCTTTCAGATACGCAGTATTTT	CASSPSTALSDTQYF
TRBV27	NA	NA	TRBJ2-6	TGTGCCAGCAGTTTATATGGTGCTGGGGCCAACGTCCTGACTTTC	CASSLYGAGANVLTF
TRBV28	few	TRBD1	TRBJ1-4	TGTGCCAGCGTCCTCGGACAGGATGAAAAACTGTTTTTT	CASVLGQDEKLFF
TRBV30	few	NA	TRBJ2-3	TGTGCCTGGACCATAGGGGAGTCCACGCAGTATTTT	CAWTIGESTQYF
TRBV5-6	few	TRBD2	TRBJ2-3	TGTGCCAGCAGCATGAGACTAGCGGGGAGCACAGATACGCAGTATTTT	CASSMRLAGSTDTQYF
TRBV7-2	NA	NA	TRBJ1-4	TGTGCCAGCAGCTTAATAGGGACCGAGGGAAAACTGTTTTTT	CASSLIGTEGKLFF
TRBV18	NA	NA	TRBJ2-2	TGTGCCAGCTCACCACCGAGCGGTGCCGGGGAGCTGTTTTTT	CASSPPSGAGELFF
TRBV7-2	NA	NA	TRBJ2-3	TGTGCCAGCAGCCCTAGGGCAGGGCGAGCAGATACGCAGTATTTT	CASSPRAGRADTQYF
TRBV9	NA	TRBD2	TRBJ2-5	TGTGCCAGCAGCGGCAACCTCGGGGGGGCAGAGACCCAGTACTTC	CASSGNLGGAETQYF
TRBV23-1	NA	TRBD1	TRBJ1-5	TGCGCCAGCAGTCGAGGCAGGGGGAATCAGCCCCAGCATTTT	CASSRGRGNQPQHF
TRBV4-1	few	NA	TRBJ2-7	TGCGCCAGCAGCCAAGAAGGGGCCGTGGGTTTCGGTACACTCTACGAGCAGTACTTC	CASSQEGAVGFGTLYEQYF
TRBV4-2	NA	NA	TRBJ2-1	TGTGCCAGCAGCCAAGATAGGACGCAATACAATGAGCAGTTCTTC	CASSQDRTQYNEQFF
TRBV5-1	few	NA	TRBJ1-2	TGCGCCAGCAGCACCCGACAGGCCAACTATGGCTACACCTTC	CASSTRQANYGYTF
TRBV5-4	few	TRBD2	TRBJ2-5	TGTGCCAGCAGCTTGGCAGGGCCTAGCGGAGAGACCCAGTACTTC	CASSLAGPSGETQYF
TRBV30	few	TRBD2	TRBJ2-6	TGTGCCTGGAGTTGGGAGGCGGGGGTAACTGGGGCCAACGTCCTGACTTTC	CAWSWEAGVTGANVLTF
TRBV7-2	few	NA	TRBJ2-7	TGTGCCAGCAGCTTGGTTAGTGTCAGGCCTGACTACGAGCAGTACTTC	CASSLVSVRPDYEQYF
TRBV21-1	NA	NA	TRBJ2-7	TGTGCCAGCAGCAAAGAGAAGTACCGGGACAGGGGGCGCGAGCAGTACTTC	CASSKEKYRDRGREQYF